The 18 T cell receptor beta chains listed next were all sequenced from one sample in a study of blood T cell repertoires in COVID-19. TCRdb's table, derived via immunoSEQ multiplex PCR, lists solely in-frame clones and lacks some. The table lists around 30,000 clones, approximately 89% of them singletons. The sample consisted of peripheral blood. All receptors come from a man aged 60 to 69 with acute or convalescent COVID-19.

The genes are TRBV27 and TRBJ1-6; possibly TRBD1 for D (5 bases). The CDR3 extends over 15 amino acids. V gave up 1 base and J gave up 10 bases, with 14 bases separating them. Per the germline V gene, CDR1 is MNHEY and CDR2 is SMNVEV (reference sequence). CDR3 DNA sequence: TGTGCCAGCAGTTTATGGGGTAGGGGAAACTCACCCCTCCACTTT. Its protein is CASSLWGRGNSPLHF.

The gene calls are TRBV24-1 and TRBJ2-3; TRBD2 matches 15 bases. Germline loops: CDR1 KGHDR, CDR2 SFDVKD. This CDR3 comprises 16 residues. The ends lost 7 bases at V and 5 bases at J; junction bases unmatched: 6. The CDR3 DNA reads as TGTGCCACCAGCCGCGGACTAGCGGGAGGGAAAGATACGCAGTATTTT. As protein: CATSRGLAGGKDTQYF.

The J gene is TRBJ2-7, the V gene TRBV30; tentatively, D is TRBD2 (7 bases). This CDR3 region has 17 residues. Per germline, CDR1 GTSNPN and CDR2 SVGIG (reference sequence). V was shortened by 0 bases and J by 4 bases, with 22 bases between the two germline ends. CDR3 amino acids: CAWSVEGGRLAGYEQYF. The CDR3 bases are TGTGCCTGGAGTGTAGAGGGGGGGCGGCTAGCCGGTTACGAGCAGTACTTC. Supplemented by reference TRBV30 and TRBJ2-7, the full variable domain reads SQTIHQWPATLVQPVGSPLSLECTVEGTSNPNLYWYRQAAGRGLQLLFYSVGIGQISSEVPQNLSASRPQDRQFILSSKKLLLSDSGFYLCAWSVEGGRLAGYEQYFGPGTRLTVT.

The V and J genes are TRBV27 and TRBJ2-1; a possible D gene is TRBD2 (6 bases). The V end was cut by 2 bases, the J end by 2 bases, with 7 bases between. The CDR3 loop spans 14 amino acids. Germline V gives CDR1 MNHEY, CDR2 SMNVEV (reference sequence). The CDR3 DNA follows: TGTGCCAGCAGTTTAGGAGGGACCTACAATGAGCAGTTCTTC. Translated, it gives CASSLGGTYNEQFF.

V is TRBV7-8 and J is TRBJ1-1; a possible D gene is TRBD1 (5 bases). The V end was cut by 0 bases, the J end by 4 bases, with 6 bases between. CDR3 length equals 13 residues. Germline values: CDR1 SGHVS, CDR2 FQNEAQ. The CDR3 protein is CASSLAGVTEAFF. CDR3 sequence (DNA): TGTGCCAGCAGCTTAGCAGGGGTCACTGAAGCTTTCTTT.

CDR3 coding DNA: TGTGCCAGCAGCCTAGGGTCAGCGGGAGGGAGCTCCTACGAGCAGTACTTC. Amino acid sequence: CASSLGSAGGSSYEQYF. The chain links TRBV7-2 to TRBJ2-7, with 10 bases that match TRBD2. Per the germline V gene, CDR1 is SGHTA and CDR2 is FQGNSA. The CDR3 sequence is 17 residues long. Trimming at V came to 5 bases and at J to 0 bases, leaving 10 bases not matched to a gene. Variable domain in full (rest from reference TRBV7-2 and TRBJ2-7): GAGVSQSPSNKVTEKGKDVELRCDPISGHTALYWYRQSLGQGLEFLIYFQGNSAPDKSGLPSDRFSAERTGGSVSTLTIQRTQQEDSAVYLCASSLGSAGGSSYEQYFGPGTRLTVT.

This rearrangement joins TRBV24-1 to TRBJ2-5; weak D call: TRBD2 (5 bases). CDR1 and CDR2 (germline): KGHDR, SFDVKD. This CDR3 is 15 amino acids long. V was trimmed by 0 bases and J by 0 bases, leaving 7 bases between them. Written as DNA, the CDR3 is TGTGCCACCAGTGATTTGCGGGATTACCAAGAGACCCAGTACTTC. This sequence encodes CATSDLRDYQETQYF.

This rearrangement joins TRBV12-5 to TRBJ2-2; 7 bases align to TRBD1. The ends lost 5 bases at V and 7 bases at J; junction bases unmatched: 13. Germline loops: CDR1 LGHNT, CDR2 FRNRAP. The CDR3 loop spans 16 amino acids. CDR3 amino acids: CASGLLIGTEYGELFF. CDR3 nucleotide sequence: TGTGCTAGTGGTCTACTCATCGGGACAGAATACGGGGAGCTGTTTTTT. The complete variable domain, with remaining parts taken from reference TRBV12-5 and TRBJ2-2, reads DARVTQTPRHKVTEMGQEVTMRCQPILGHNTVFWYRQTMMQGLELLAYFRNRAPLDDSGMPKDRFSAEMPDATLATLKIQPSEPRDSAVYFCASGLLIGTEYGELFFGEGSRLTVL.

The chain is built from TRBV6-5 and TRBJ2-7, with 9 bases identical to TRBD1. This CDR3 is built from 14 residues. Unmatched junction bases numbered 8, after V lost 6 bases and J lost 5 bases. Germline lookup yields CDR1 MNHEY and CDR2 SVGAGI. In DNA form, the CDR3 reads TGTGCCAGCAGCTGGGGACAGGGAAAGAACGAGCAGTACGTC. Translated: CASSWGQGKNEQYV.

The rearrangement joins TRBV5-1 to TRBJ1-2, with D tentatively TRBD1 (5 bases). Germline loops: CDR1 SGHRS, CDR2 YFSETQ. This CDR3 is built from 14 residues. V dropped 0 bases and J dropped 4 bases, with 10 bases sitting between them. The CDR3: CASSLGQPTYGYTF. Here the CDR3 DNA reads TGCGCCAGCAGCTTGGGACAGCCTACCTATGGCTACACCTTC.

The chain is built from TRBV6-1 and TRBJ1-1; weak D call: TRBD1 (6 bases). The germline gives CDR1 MNHNS, CDR2 SASEGT. The CDR3 spans 20 residues. Trimming removed 1 base at V and 0 bases at J, with 24 bases between. The CDR3: CASSEVMERVTGRMNTEAFF. CDR3 sequence (DNA): TGTGCCAGCAGTGAAGTCATGGAAAGGGTGACAGGTCGCATGAACACTGAAGCTTTCTTT.

This chain connects TRBV5-4 to TRBJ2-2; TRBD2 agrees at 12 bases. The CDR3 has 15 amino acids. From germline, CDR1 is SGHNT and CDR2 YYREEE (reference sequence). V lost 4 bases and J lost 6; bases outside the gene matches: 4. CDR3 sequence: CASSPGTSGPGELFF. Here the CDR3 DNA reads TGTGCCAGCAGCCCCGGGACTAGCGGGCCCGGGGAGCTGTTTTTT.

This clone was recorded once. The rearrangement links TRBV20-1 to TRBJ2-5; tentatively, D is TRBD2 (5 bases). Germline V gene sequence: CDR1 DFQATT, CDR2 SNEGSKA (reference sequence). With 5 bases removed from V and 8 bases from J, the gap between germline ends came to 12 bases. The CDR3 has 11 residues. The CDR3 coding sequence is TGCAGTGCTTCGAGGGTTCATACCCAGTACTTC. Its protein product is CSASRVHTQYF.

The rearrangement links TRBV4-1 to TRBJ2-6; 9 bases line up with TRBD1. Germline CDR1 MGHRA, CDR2 YSYEKL. This CDR3 spans 18 amino acids. The V segment lost 5 bases and the J segment 4 bases; nucleotides outside the gene matches: 12. The CDR3: CASSGRGQGRSGANVLTF. As DNA, the CDR3 is TGCGCCAGCAGCGGTCGGGGACAGGGTCGATCCGGGGCCAACGTCCTGACTTTC.

The chain couples TRBV19 to TRBJ1-3; a possible D gene is TRBD1 (6 bases). Per the germline V gene, CDR1 is LNHDA and CDR2 is SQIVND (reference sequence). The CDR3 is 16 residues long. Between the trimmed V and J ends, which lost 3 bases and 2 bases, there was a span of 14 bases. CDR3 nucleotides: TGTGCCAGTAGTATCCAACTACAGGGACCTGGAAACACCATATATTTT. This translates into CASSIQLQGPGNTIYF.

In the case of this clone: One junction end disagrees with the germline gene, perhaps due to a read error. The chain links TRBV11-3 to TRBJ1-3, with D uncertain. The CDR3 contains 13 residues. In germline, CDR1 is SGHNT, CDR2 YENEEA. DNA of the CDR3: TGTGCCAGCAGCTTACAACGTGGAGACACCATATATTTT. This sequence encodes CASSLQRGDTIYF.

This clone has more than one count but fewer than ten. The chain employs TRBV24-1 and TRBJ2-2; TRBD1 matches at 10 bases. This CDR3 contains 14 residues. Germline V CDR1 and CDR2: KGHDR, SFDVKD. V trimming: 8 bases; J trimming: 3 bases; junction bases outside the gene matches: 2. Here the CDR3 DNA reads TGTGCCACCAATGGACAGGGGGACACCGGGGAGCTGTTTTTT. Translated: CATNGQGDTGELFF.

V is TRBV6-5 and J is TRBJ1-4, with 8 nucleotides matching TRBD1. The CDR3 spans 14 residues. Germline values: CDR1 MNHEY, CDR2 SVGAGI. After removal of 2 bases from V and 7 bases from J, the junction contained 3 bases not matched to a gene. Written as DNA, the CDR3 is TGTGCCAGCAGTTACGACAGGGGAAGTGAAAAACTGTTTTTT. As protein: CASSYDRGSEKLFF.